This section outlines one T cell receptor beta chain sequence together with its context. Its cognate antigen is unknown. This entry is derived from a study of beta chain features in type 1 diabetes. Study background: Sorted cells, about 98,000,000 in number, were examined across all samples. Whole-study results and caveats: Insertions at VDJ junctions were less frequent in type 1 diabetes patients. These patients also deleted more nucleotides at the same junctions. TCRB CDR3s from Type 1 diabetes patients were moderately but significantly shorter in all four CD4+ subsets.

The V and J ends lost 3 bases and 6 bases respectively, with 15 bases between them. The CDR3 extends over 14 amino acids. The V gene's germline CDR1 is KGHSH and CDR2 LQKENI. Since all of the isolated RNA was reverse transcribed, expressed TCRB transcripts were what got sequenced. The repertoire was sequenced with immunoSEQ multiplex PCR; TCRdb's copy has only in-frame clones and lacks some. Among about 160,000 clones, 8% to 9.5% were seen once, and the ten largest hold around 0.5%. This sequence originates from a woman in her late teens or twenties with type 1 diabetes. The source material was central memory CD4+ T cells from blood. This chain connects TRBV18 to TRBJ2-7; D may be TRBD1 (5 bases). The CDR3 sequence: CASSPGPAGREQYF. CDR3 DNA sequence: TGTGCCAGCTCACCCGGCCCGGCAGGGCGCGAGCAGTACTTC.